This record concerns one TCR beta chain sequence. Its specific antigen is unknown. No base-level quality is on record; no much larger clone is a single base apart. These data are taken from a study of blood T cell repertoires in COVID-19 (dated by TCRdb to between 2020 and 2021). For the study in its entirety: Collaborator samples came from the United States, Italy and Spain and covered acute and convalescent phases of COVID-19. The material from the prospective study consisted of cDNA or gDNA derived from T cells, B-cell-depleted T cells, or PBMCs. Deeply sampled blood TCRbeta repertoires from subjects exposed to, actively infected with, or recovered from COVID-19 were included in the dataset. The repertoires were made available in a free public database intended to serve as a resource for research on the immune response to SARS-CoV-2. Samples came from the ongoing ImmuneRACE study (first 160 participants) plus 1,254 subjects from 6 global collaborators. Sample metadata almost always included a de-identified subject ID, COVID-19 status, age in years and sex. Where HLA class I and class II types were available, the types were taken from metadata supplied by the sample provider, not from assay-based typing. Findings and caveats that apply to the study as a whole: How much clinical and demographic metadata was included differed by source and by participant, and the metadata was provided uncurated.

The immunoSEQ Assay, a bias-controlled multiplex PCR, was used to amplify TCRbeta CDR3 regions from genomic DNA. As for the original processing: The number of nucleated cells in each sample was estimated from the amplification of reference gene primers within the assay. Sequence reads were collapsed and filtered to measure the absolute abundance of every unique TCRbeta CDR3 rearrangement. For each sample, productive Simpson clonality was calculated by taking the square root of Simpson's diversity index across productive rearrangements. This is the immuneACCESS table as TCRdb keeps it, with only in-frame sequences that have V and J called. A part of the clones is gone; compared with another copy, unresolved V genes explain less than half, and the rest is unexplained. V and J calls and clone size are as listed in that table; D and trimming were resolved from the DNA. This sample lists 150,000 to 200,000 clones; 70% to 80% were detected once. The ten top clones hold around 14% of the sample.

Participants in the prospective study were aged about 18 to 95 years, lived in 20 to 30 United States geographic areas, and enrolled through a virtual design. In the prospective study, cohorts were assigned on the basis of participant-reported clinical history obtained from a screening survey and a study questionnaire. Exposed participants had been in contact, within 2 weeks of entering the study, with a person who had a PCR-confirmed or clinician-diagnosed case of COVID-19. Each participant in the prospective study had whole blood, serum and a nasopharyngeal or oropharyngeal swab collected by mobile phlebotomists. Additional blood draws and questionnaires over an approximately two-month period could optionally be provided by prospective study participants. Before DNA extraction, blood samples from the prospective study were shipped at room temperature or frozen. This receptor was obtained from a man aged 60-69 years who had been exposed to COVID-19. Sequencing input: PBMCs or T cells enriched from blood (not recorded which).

The DNA is as follows: TGTGCCAGTAGTATCGCGAGTGGGGCGGAGTTCTTC. Translated, it gives CASSIASGAEFF. The sequence links TRBV19 to TRBJ2-1; TRBD1 could be the D gene, as 5 bases match. V sheds 3 bases and J sheds 14 bases, leaving 14 bases between their ends. From cysteine to phenylalanine, the CDR3 is 12 amino acids long. The read is trimmed to its CDR3 DNA, 36 bases read in frame from base 1. Via the germline V gene (reference sequence), CDR1 is LNHDA and CDR2 SQIVND. The reference TRBV19 and TRBJ2-1 proteins fill in what lies around the CDR3, so the full variable domain reads DGGITQSPKYLFRKEGQNVTLSCEQNLNHDAMYWYRQDPGQGLRLIYYSQIVNDFQKGDIAEGYSVSREKKESFPLTVTSAQKNPTAFYLCASSIASGAEFFGPGTRLTVL.